The rows below give T cell receptor beta chains drawn from one sample of a study of molecular identifiers for immune sequencing clone quantification. TCRdb called the PCR reads again in MiXCR, with one record for every CDR3 protein. The data hold 400,000 to 600,000 distinct CDR3 sequences, with about a fifth observed a single time. Sequencing input: naive CD8+ T cells from blood, with Jurkat cell RNA spiked in. All receptors derive from a human donor in good health. Some libraries in this study had Jurkat cell RNA spiked in. Both conserved end residues are part of each CDR3. The D gene is left open where the match is weak. Only some rows state a clone size, as once, few, many or a class for expanded clones.

TRBV18,TRBJ1-1,few,NA,TGTGCCAGCTCACCAGATCAGGCAGGGATGGGCACTGAAGCTTTCTTT,CASSPDQAGMGTEAFF
TRBV20-1,TRBJ2-3,many,TRBD2,TGCAGTGCTAGAGTGTTAGCGGGGAGCACAGATACGCAGTATTTT,CSARVLAGSTDTQYF
TRBV12-3/TRBV12-4,TRBJ1-4,few,NA,TGTGCCAGCAGTTTAAGCGGGGCAGGCCTTTCGAGTGAGAAACTGTTTTTT,CASSLSGAGLSSEKLFF
TRBV19,TRBJ1-1,NA,TRBD1,TGTGCCAGTAGTACGACAGGGGGGCCTGAAGCTTTCTTT,CASSTTGGPEAFF
TRBV12-3/TRBV12-4,TRBJ2-2,few,NA,TGTGCCAGCAGTTTTATGGCGGGTCCGAACACCGGGGAGCTGTTTTTT,CASSFMAGPNTGELFF
TRBV29-1,TRBJ2-1,NA,TRBD2,TGCAGCGTTGAAGATCGGGCTCTTACTAGCGGGGGGGCCGGGTCGTGCAATGAGCAGTTCTTC,CSVEDRALTSGGAGSCNEQFF
TRBV2,TRBJ2-7,NA,NA,TGTGCCAGCAGTGATGGTTGGAACGAGCAGTACTTC,CASSDGWNEQYF
TRBV9,TRBJ2-2,NA,TRBD2,TGTGCCAGCAGCGGAAGGCGGGGGGGAGTCACCGGGGAGCTGCTTTTT,CASSGRRGGVTGELLF
TRBV29-1,TRBJ2-1,NA,NA,TGCAGCGTTGAAGGAGACTACAATGAGCAGCTCTTC,CSVEGDYNEQLF
TRBV19,TRBJ1-2,few,NA,TGTGCCAGTACTCCAGGAAATAACTATGGCTACACCTTC,CASTPGNNYGYTF
TRBV7-9,TRBJ1-1,few,NA,TGTGCCAGCAGCCAATCAGGTCTGAACACTGAAGCTTTCTTT,CASSQSGLNTEAFF
TRBV4-3,TRBJ1-1,many,NA,TGCGCCAGCAGCCAAGTGGCCCAACGCGGCACTGAAGCTTTCTTT,CASSQVAQRGTEAFF
TRBV28,TRBJ2-1,NA,TRBD2,TGTGCCAGCAGTTTATTGTACGGAGCGGGAATCATCTACAATGAGCAGTTCTTC,CASSLLYGAGIIYNEQFF
TRBV27,TRBJ2-7,few,TRBD1,TGTGCCAGCAGTCATAAGGGGGCCTATTACGAGCAGTACTTC,CASSHKGAYYEQYF
TRBV6-2/TRBV6-3,TRBJ1-1,many,NA,TGTGCCAGCAGTTATCCGGGACCTGAAGCTTTCTTT,CASSYPGPEAFF
TRBV19,TRBJ1-5,NA,NA,TGTGCCAGTAGTATCGTTGGGTACAATCAGCCCCAGCATTTT,CASSIVGYNQPQHF
TRBV6-5,TRBJ2-1,many,TRBD1,TGTGCCAGCAGTCTACAAAGGACAGGACGGGAGCAGTTCTTC,CASSLQRTGREQFF
TRBV6-6,TRBJ2-5,many,TRBD1,TGTGCCAGCAACCGGGACAGGGAAGGGGCCCAGTACTTC,CASNRDREGAQYF
TRBV7-2,TRBJ2-3,few,TRBD2,TGTGCCAGCAGCTTAGCCCTACTAGCGGGAGCTCCCCAAGATACGCAGTATTTT,CASSLALLAGAPQDTQYF
TRBV5-1,TRBJ1-2,few,NA,TGCGCCAGCAACCCCGGGGGTACCGGCTATGGCTACACCTTC,CASNPGGTGYGYTF
TRBV9,TRBJ2-6,many,NA,TGTGCCAGCAGCGGTAAGCCAGAGCGAGCCAACGTCCTGACTTTC,CASSGKPERANVLTF
TRBV7-9,TRBJ2-7,NA,NA,TGTGCCAGCAGCTTAACTTACGTAGGCTACGAGCAGTACTTC,CASSLTYVGYEQYF
TRBV7-6,TRBJ2-1,many,NA,TGTGCCAGCAGCCTGACACCAAGAAGCTCCTACAATGAGCAGTTCTTC,CASSLTPRSSYNEQFF
TRBV20-1,TRBJ2-1,NA,TRBD2,TGCAGTGCTAGAGATACTAGCGGGGGAGGCTATGAGCAGTTCTTC,CSARDTSGGGYEQFF
TRBV9,TRBJ2-2,NA,NA,TGTGCCAGCAGCGTATGGACCGGGGAGCTGTTTTTT,CASSVWTGELFF
TRBV21-1,TRBJ2-6,NA,NA,TGTGCCAGCAGCAAAGTCGAAGCCAGGGGATCCTTCTCTGGGGCCAACGTCCTGACTTTC,CASSKVEARGSFSGANVLTF
TRBV6-5,TRBJ1-1,many,NA,TGTGCCAGCAGTTGGACGGGCAGGGCGAACACTGAAGCTTTCTTT,CASSWTGRANTEAFF
TRBV5-4,TRBJ2-7,many,TRBD1,TGTGCCAGCAGCTGGGACAGGGGCTCCTACGAGCAGTACTTC,CASSWDRGSYEQYF
TRBV29-1,TRBJ2-1,NA,NA,TGCAGCGTTGAGGGCCGGAGCCTCTTCGATGAGCAGTTCTTC,CSVEGRSLFDEQFF
TRBV9,TRBJ2-3,NA,NA,TGTGCCAGCAGCGTAGAAGGCGGGAGCAGGACAGATACGCAGTGTTTT,CASSVEGGSRTDTQCF
TRBV27,TRBJ1-5,NA,NA,TGTGCCAGCAGTTTATGGCCCCCAGTGAGCAATCAGCCCCAGCATTTT,CASSLWPPVSNQPQHF
TRBV5-8,TRBJ1-5,few,TRBD1,TGTGCCAGCAGCGAAAAACCGGGACAGGGGGCTCATCAGCCCCAGCATTTT,CASSEKPGQGAHQPQHF
TRBV20-1,TRBJ1-5,NA,NA,TGCAGTGCTTACGGACAGAATAGCAATCAGCCCCAGCATTTT,CSAYGQNSNQPQHF
TRBV7-9,TRBJ1-5,many,NA,TGTGCCAGCAGCTTAGGTTACGGGACTGAGAATCAGCCCCAGCATTTT,CASSLGYGTENQPQHF
TRBV19,TRBJ2-6,many,NA,TGTGCCAGTAGCCCCCCAGCTGGGGCCAACGTCCTGACTTTC,CASSPPAGANVLTF
TRBV12-3/TRBV12-4,TRBJ2-7,many,NA,TGTGCCAGCAGCCCCTGGATGACCAGCTCCTACGAGCAGTACTTC,CASSPWMTSSYEQYF
TRBV10-3,TRBJ1-2,few,NA,TGTGCCATCAGCCCCGCAGGAGGTGGTGGCTACACCTTC,CAISPAGGGGYTF
TRBV5-6,TRBJ2-1,many,NA,TGTGCCAGCAGCTTCGAACAGAATGAGCAGTTCTTC,CASSFEQNEQFF
TRBV14,TRBJ2-5,few,TRBD2,TGTGCCAGCAGCCCCGAGGGACTAGCGGAGACCCAGTACTTC,CASSPEGLAETQYF
TRBV28,TRBJ2-3,many,TRBD1,TGTGCCAGCAGGCCACCGGGACAGGGCCCAGATACGCAGTATTTT,CASRPPGQGPDTQYF